This TCR beta chain was observed in a study of human T cells and chemical hapten exposure. Each CDR3 protein is one row after TCRdb ran MiXCR on the RACE reads. The sample carries more than 85,000 distinct CDR3 sequences, 30% to 35% recorded once. Germline loops: CDR1 GTSNPN, CDR2 SVGIG (reference sequence). The CDR3 spans 14 residues. Trimming cost V 1 base and J 6 bases, with 15 bases left between them. Time point in this sample: patch test 3, about 24 weeks after DPC sensitization. Treatment specified: therapeutic diphenylcyclopropenone sensitization with weekly scalp DPC. The specimen was whole blood, collected in connection with sensitization to the hapten diphenylcyclopropenone (DPC). The clonotype comes from a man between 40 and 49 years old with alopecia areata. Some clones in this sample may be carry-over from other donors' samples. The chain recombines TRBV30 with TRBJ2-5, with D hard to call. The CDR3 loop is CAWSAGEPPQTQYF. CDR3 DNA: TGTGCCTGGAGTGCTGGTGAGCCCCCACAGACCCAGTACTTC.